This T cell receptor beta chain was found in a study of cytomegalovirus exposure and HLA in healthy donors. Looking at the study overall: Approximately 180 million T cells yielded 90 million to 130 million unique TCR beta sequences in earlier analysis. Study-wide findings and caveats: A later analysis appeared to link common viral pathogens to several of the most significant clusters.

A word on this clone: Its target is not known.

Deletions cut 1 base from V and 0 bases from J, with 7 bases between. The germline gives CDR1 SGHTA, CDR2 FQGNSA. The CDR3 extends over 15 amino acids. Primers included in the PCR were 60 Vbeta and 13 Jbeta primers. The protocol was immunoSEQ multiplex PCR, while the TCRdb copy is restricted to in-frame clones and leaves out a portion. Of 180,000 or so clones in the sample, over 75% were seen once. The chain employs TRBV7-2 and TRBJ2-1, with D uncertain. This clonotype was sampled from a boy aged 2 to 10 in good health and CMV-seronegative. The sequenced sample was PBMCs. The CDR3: CASSLGQASYNEQFF. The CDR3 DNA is TGTGCCAGCAGCTTAGGGCAGGCCTCCTACAATGAGCAGTTCTTC. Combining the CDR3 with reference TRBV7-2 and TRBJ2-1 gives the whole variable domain GAGVSQSPSNKVTEKGKDVELRCDPISGHTALYWYRQSLGQGLEFLIYFQGNSAPDKSGLPSDRFSAERTGGSVSTLTIQRTQQEDSAVYLCASSLGQASYNEQFFGPGTRLTVL.